One sample yielded the 11 T cell receptor beta chains listed below, sequenced in a study of shared clonotypes between healthy human individuals. Generated by immunoSEQ multiplex PCR, the TCRdb table keeps only in-frame clones and is missing some. The sample consists of roughly 2 million clones, roughly 95% of them appearing once. Terminally differentiated effector memory CD45RA+ cells were excluded from the naive CD8 cells, which were CD45RO-negative and positively selected for CCR7. Sequenced input: naive CD8+ T cells sorted from blood. The receptors here all came from a man in his late teens or twenties in good health.

This clone was recorded once. At the DNA level, this CDR3 is encoded by other sequences in the same sample as well. V is TRBV19 and J is TRBJ2-7; D is uncertain. The V end lost 3 bases, the J end lost 0 bases, and 9 bases lay between the germline ends. Germline CDR1 LNHDA, CDR2 SQIVND (reference sequence). This CDR3 is 14 amino acids long. The CDR3 nucleotides are TGTGCCAGTAGTATCTACGGCAGCTCCTACGAGCAGTACTTC. Encoded protein: CASSIYGSSYEQYF. The entire variable domain, with the rest obtained from reference TRBV19 and TRBJ2-7, is as follows: DGGITQSPKYLFRKEGQNVTLSCEQNLNHDAMYWYRQDPGQGLRLIYYSQIVNDFQKGDIAEGYSVSREKKESFPLTVTSAQKNPTAFYLCASSIYGSSYEQYFGPGTRLTVT.

V and J are TRBV13 and TRBJ2-1; 12 bases align to TRBD2. The CDR3 has 15 residues. V shed 6 bases and J 2 bases; nucleotides not matched to a gene: 2. CDR1 and CDR2 (germline): PRHDT, FYEKMQ (reference sequence). The CDR3, as DNA: TGTGCCAGCAGGCTAGCGGGGGGGCCCTACAATGAGCAGTTCTTC. It codes for CASRLAGGPYNEQFF.

This chain uses TRBV28 with TRBJ1-1, with D tentatively TRBD1 (6 bases). This CDR3 spans 13 amino acids. The germline V gene has CDR1 MDHEN and CDR2 SYDVKM. Trimming shortened V by 6 bases and J by 6 bases, and 14 bases separated the two germline ends. The CDR3 region has the DNA TGTGCCAGCAGCCCCAGGGGTTTGCCTGAAGCTTTCTTT. Translating gives CASSPRGLPEAFF.

The J gene is TRBJ1-1, the V gene TRBV5-1, with 12 bases fitting TRBD1. Germline CDR1 SGHRS, CDR2 YFSETQ. This CDR3 spans 17 amino acids. V lost 8 bases to trimming and J lost 1 base; unmatched junction nucleotides: 12. The CDR3 nucleotides are TGCGCCAGGAAAGAGGGGACAGGGGGCGCGCGGAACACTGAAGCTTTCTTT. Residues: CARKEGTGGARNTEAFF. Combining the CDR3 with reference TRBV5-1 and TRBJ1-1 gives the whole variable domain KAGVTQTPRYLIKTRGQQVTLSCSPISGHRSVSWYQQTPGQGLQFLFEYFSETQRNKGNFPGRFSGRQFSNSRSEMNVSTLELGDSALYLCARKEGTGGARNTEAFFGQGTRLTVV.

This clone is a singleton in its sample. This CDR3 is CASSQDRRPTSYEQYF. As DNA, the CDR3 is TGCGCCAGCAGCCAAGATAGACGGCCGACCTCCTACGAGCAGTACTTC. The chain is built from TRBV4-3 and TRBJ2-7; D is uncertain. Between the trimmed V and J ends, which lost 0 bases and 0 bases, there was a span of 12 bases. Germline lookup yields CDR1 LGHNA and CDR2 YSLEER. The CDR3 runs 16 residues.

This clone was seen once. Here the CDR3 DNA reads TGTGCCAGCAGCGTAGCTTTAGGGACTCCGAACACCGGGGAGCTGTTTTTT. This codes for CASSVALGTPNTGELFF. The chain joins TRBV9 to TRBJ2-2, with D perhaps TRBD2 (6 bases). The CDR3 has 17 amino acids. From germline, CDR1 is SGDLS and CDR2 YYNGEE. V lost 0 bases to trimming and J lost 0 bases, with 12 bases between them.

This clone was observed once. The chain has TRBV5-8 and TRBJ2-7, with TRBD2 identical over 10 bases. This CDR3 spans 12 amino acids. CDR1 is SGHTS, CDR2 YDEGEE, per germline. The chain's CDR3 is CAGGTSAYEQYF. CDR3 in DNA: TGTGCTGGGGGGACTAGCGCCTACGAGCAGTACTTC.

The gene calls are TRBV14 and TRBJ2-1, with 9 positions matching TRBD1. V shed 0 bases, J shed 8 bases, and the junction held 11 bases outside the gene matches. This CDR3 spans 17 amino acids. Germline V gene lookup returns CDR1 SGHDN and CDR2 FVKESK. Written as DNA, the CDR3 is TGTGCCAGCAGCCAAGATTTGGGGGGACAGGGTGACTATGAGCAGTTCTTC. It encodes CASSQDLGGQGDYEQFF.

The J gene is TRBJ1-2, the V gene TRBV25-1; D is unclear. The CDR3 is 15 residues long. Germline CDR1 is MGHDK and CDR2 is SYGVNS. Trimming shortened V by 6 bases and J by 2 bases, and 16 bases separated the two germline ends. The chain's CDR3 is CASRDPIVINYGYTF. The CDR3 bases are TGTGCCAGCAGGGACCCCATAGTTATAAACTATGGCTACACCTTC.

J is TRBJ2-5 and V is TRBV5-1; D might be TRBD2 (6 bases). The ends were cut back, 4 bases at V and 2 bases at J, with 15 bases in the middle. This CDR3 comprises 15 residues. Germline CDR1 and CDR2: SGHRS and YFSETQ. The chain's CDR3 is CASSNGPGGQETQYF. The CDR3 nucleotides read TGCGCCAGCAGCAACGGCCCAGGAGGGCAAGAGACCCAGTACTTC.

V is TRBV11-2 and J is TRBJ2-7; TRBD1 might be the D (6 bases). The ends were cut back, 2 bases at V and 3 bases at J, with 14 bases in the middle. Germline V CDR1 and CDR2: SGHAT, FQNNGV. The CDR3 extends over 15 amino acids. The CDR3 nucleotides read TGTGCCAGCAGCTTATGGACCGACAGGAACTACGAGCAGTACTTC. Translated, it gives CASSLWTDRNYEQYF.